The T cell receptor (beta chain) described here comes from a study of blood T cell repertoires in COVID-19. Whole-study context: From T cells, B-cell-depleted T cells, or PBMCs came the material, which was cDNA or gDNA.

The CDR3 has 16 residues. The V end lost 5 bases, the J end lost 2 bases, and 16 bases lay between the germline ends. CDR1 and CDR2 from the germline V gene are SGHAT and FQNNGV. Authors' methods: Estimates of nucleated cell counts were drawn from the amplification of reference gene primers. Data came from immunoSEQ multiplex PCR; TCRdb stores just in-frame clones and leaves some out. The V and J calls and the clone size are those of that table, but D and trimming were determined from the DNA. Of some 86,000 clones in the sample, over 80% were seen once. This chain uses TRBV11-2 with TRBJ2-4; TRBD2 is a possible D gene (6 bases). Sample: peripheral blood. This receptor was taken from a woman older than 75 with active or convalescent COVID-19. Here the CDR3 reads CASSLGLSSTKNIQYF. The CDR3 DNA follows: TGTGCCAGCAGCCTTGGACTATCGTCAACCAAAAACATTCAGTACTTC.